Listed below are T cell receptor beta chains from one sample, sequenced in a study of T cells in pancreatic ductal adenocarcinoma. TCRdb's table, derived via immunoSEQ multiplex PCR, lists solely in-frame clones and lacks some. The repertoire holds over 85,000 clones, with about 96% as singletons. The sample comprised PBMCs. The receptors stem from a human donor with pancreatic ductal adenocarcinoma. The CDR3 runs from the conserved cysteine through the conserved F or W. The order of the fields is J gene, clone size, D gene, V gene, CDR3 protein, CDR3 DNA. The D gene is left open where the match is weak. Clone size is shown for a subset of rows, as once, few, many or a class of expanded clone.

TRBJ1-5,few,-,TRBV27,CASSWPGQAQHF,TGTGCCAGCAGTTGGCCAGGGCAGGCCCAGCATTTT
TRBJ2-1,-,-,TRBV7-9,CASSLAPGHRDNEQFF,TGTGCCAGCAGCTTAGCACCTGGACACCGAGACAATGAGCAGTTCTTC
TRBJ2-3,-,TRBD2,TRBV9,CASSVEGLAGTDTQYF,TGTGCCAGCAGCGTAGAAGGACTAGCGGGCACAGATACGCAGTATTTT
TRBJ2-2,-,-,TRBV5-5,CASSEVGTGELFF,TGTGCCAGCAGTGAGGTTGGCACCGGGGAGCTGTTTTTT
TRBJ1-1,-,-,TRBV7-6,CASSLASLSTEEAFF,TGTGCCAGCAGCTTAGCCTCCCTTAGTACAGAGGAAGCTTTCTTT
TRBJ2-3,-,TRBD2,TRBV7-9,CASSLIAGGADTQYF,TGTGCCAGCAGCTTAATAGCGGGTGGAGCAGATACGCAGTATTTT
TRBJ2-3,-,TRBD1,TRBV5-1,CASSPGQGVADTQYF,TGCGCCAGCAGCCCCGGACAGGGGGTTGCAGATACGCAGTATTTT
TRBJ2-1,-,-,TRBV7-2,CASSPSRGRKQFF,TGTGCCAGCAGCCCCTCCCGGGGTCGTAAGCAGTTCTTC
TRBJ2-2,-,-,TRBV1,CTSSLQRERISGELFF,TGCACCAGCAGCCTGCAGCGGGAGCGAATTTCCGGGGAGCTGTTTTTT
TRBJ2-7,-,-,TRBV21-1,CASSTRLAGCSAYEQYF,TGTGCCAGCAGCACCCGACTAGCGGGATGCTCGGCCTACGAGCAGTACTTC
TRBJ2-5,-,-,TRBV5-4,CASSLNQQETQYF,TGTGCCAGCAGCTTAAATCAGCAAGAGACCCAGTACTTC
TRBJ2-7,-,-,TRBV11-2,CASSSVVAFLYEQYF,TGTGCCAGCAGCTCCGTCGTGGCCTTTCTCTACGAGCAGTACTTC
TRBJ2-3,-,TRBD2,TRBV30,CAWTTGGSDTQYF,TGTGCCTGGACAACGGGAGGGTCAGATACGCAGTATTTT
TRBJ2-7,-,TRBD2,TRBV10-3,CAISESLAGEVEQYF,TGTGCCATCAGTGAGTCTTTAGCGGGAGAGGTCGAGCAGTACTTC
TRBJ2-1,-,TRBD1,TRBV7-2,CASSLQPGQGEIEQFF,TGTGCCAGCAGCTTACAGCCGGGACAGGGTGAAATTGAGCAGTTCTTC
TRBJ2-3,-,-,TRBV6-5,CASSYSRYGGQYF,TGTGCCAGCAGTTACTCGAGATACGGGGGGCAGTATTTT
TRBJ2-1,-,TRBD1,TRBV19,CASSNPTGEFGNEQFF,TGTGCCAGTAGTAACCCGACAGGGGAGTTTGGCAATGAGCAGTTCTTC
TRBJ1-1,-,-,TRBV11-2,CASSSSSDTEAFF,TGTGCCAGCAGTTCTTCTAGTGACACTGAAGCTTTCTTT
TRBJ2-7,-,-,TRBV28,CASSSNLYEQYF,TGTGCCAGCAGTTCTAACCTATACGAGCAGTACTTC
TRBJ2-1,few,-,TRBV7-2,CASSLGVENEQFF,TGTGCCAGCAGCTTAGGGGTGGAGAATGAGCAGTTCTTC
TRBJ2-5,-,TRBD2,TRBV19,CASSKHKTSGGKETQYF,TGTGCCAGTAGCAAACACAAGACTAGCGGAGGTAAAGAGACCCAGTACTTC
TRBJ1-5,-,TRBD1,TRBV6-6,CASRRQGDYSNQPQHF,TGTGCCAGCAGGAGACAGGGGGATTATAGCAATCAGCCCCAGCATTTT
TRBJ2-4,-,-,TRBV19,CASSNPRVAKNIQYF,TGTGCCAGTAGTAATCCCAGGGTGGCCAAAAACATTCAGTACTTC
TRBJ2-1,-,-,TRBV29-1,CSVAGAGNEQFF,TGCAGCGTTGCCGGAGCGGGCAATGAGCAGTTCTTC
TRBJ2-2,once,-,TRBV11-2,CASSLTRGRTGELFF,TGTGCCAGCAGCTTGACCAGGGGGAGGACCGGGGAGCTGTTTTTT
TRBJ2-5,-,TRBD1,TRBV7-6,CASSGDRGQETQYF,TGTGCCAGCAGCGGGGACAGGGGGCAAGAGACCCAGTACTTC
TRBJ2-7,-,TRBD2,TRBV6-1,CASSDGLAGAYEQYF,TGTGCCAGCAGTGACGGACTAGCGGGAGCCTACGAGCAGTACTTC
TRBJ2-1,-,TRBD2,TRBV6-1,CASSDKGTSGRAQDEQFF,TGTGCCAGCAGTGATAAAGGGACTAGCGGGAGGGCACAGGATGAGCAGTTCTTC
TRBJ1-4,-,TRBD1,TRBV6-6,CASSPDREKLFF,TGTGCCAGCAGCCCGGACAGGGAAAAACTGTTTTTT
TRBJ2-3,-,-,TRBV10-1,CATSLDRMDTQYF,TGCGCCACTAGCCTTGATCGCATGGATACGCAGTATTTT
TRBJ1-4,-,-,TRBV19,CASSISWTDEKLFF,TGTGCCAGTAGTATCTCCTGGACAGACGAAAAACTGTTTTTT
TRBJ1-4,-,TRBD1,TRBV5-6,CASSLTGQGAQKLFF,TGTGCCAGCAGCTTGACAGGACAGGGGGCGCAAAAACTGTTTTTT
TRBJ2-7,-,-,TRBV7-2,CASSLGRHSYEQYF,TGTGCCAGCAGCTTAGGGCGGCACTCCTACGAGCAGTACTTC
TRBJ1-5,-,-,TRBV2,CASKGEINQPQHF,TGTGCCAGCAAAGGGGAAATTAATCAGCCCCAGCATTTT
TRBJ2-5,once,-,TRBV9,CASSVVGGRQETQYF,TGTGCCAGCAGCGTAGTGGGGGGAAGACAAGAGACCCAGTACTTC
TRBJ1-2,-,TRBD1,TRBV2,CASRRTGDYYGYTF,TGTGCCAGCAGGAGGACAGGCGATTACTATGGCTACACCTTC
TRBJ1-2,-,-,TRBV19,CASTTTETNYGYTF,TGTGCCAGTACCACGACAGAGACTAACTATGGCTACACCTTC